A single sample is the source of the 17 T cell receptor beta chains below, sequenced in a study of blood T cell repertoires in COVID-19. Using immunoSEQ multiplex PCR, the repertoire was profiled, and TCRdb retains in-frame clones only, with some absent. The table lists about 370,000 clones, approximately 90% of them singletons. The sample consisted of PBMCs or T cells enriched from blood (not recorded which). These receptors were taken from a man aged 18 to 30 who had recovered from COVID-19.

The chain uses TRBV7-8 and TRBJ1-5, with D maybe TRBD1 (6 bases). Trimming cost V 3 bases and J 6 bases, with 9 bases left between them. CDR1 is SGHVS and CDR2 is FQNEAQ in the germline V gene. The CDR3 covers 13 residues. As DNA, the CDR3 is TGTGCCAGCAGCTTCAGGGGTGGTCAGCCCCAGCATTTT. It specifies CASSFRGGQPQHF.

The chain links TRBV4-2 to TRBJ1-2; 9 bases line up with TRBD1. CDR1 is LGHNA, CDR2 YNFKEQ, per germline. V lost 1 base to trimming and J lost 5 bases; unmatched junction nucleotides: 5. The CDR3 loop spans 15 amino acids. This CDR3 reads CASSQASDRGYGYTF. In DNA form, the CDR3 reads TGTGCCAGCAGCCAAGCCTCGGACAGGGGATATGGCTACACCTTC.

This sequence joins TRBV1 and TRBJ2-1; TRBD2 is taken as the D call from the table, unchecked against the DNA. TRBV1 is classified as a pseudogene. CDR3 length: 18 residues. CDR3 sequence: CTSSQDLTSPIHNNEQFF. CDR3 nucleotide sequence: TGCACCAGCAGCCAAGATTTGACTAGCCCAATACACAACAATGAGCAGTTCTTC.

The J gene is TRBJ2-3, the V gene TRBV9, with TRBD2 matching over 9 bases. Unmatched junction bases numbered 8, after V lost 0 bases and J lost 3 bases. The CDR3 spans 17 residues. The germline CDR1 and CDR2 sequences are SGDLS and YYNGEE. This chain's CDR3 is CASSVEAGGLQTDTQYF. DNA of the CDR3: TGTGCCAGCAGCGTAGAGGCGGGGGGGCTTCAGACAGATACGCAGTATTTT.

CDR3 protein: CASSPGTQDTQYF. The CDR3 coding sequence is TGTGCCAGCAGTCCCGGGACTCAAGATACGCAGTATTTT. J is TRBJ2-3 and V is TRBV6-2 or TRBV6-3, with D perhaps TRBD2 (6 bases). CDR1 and CDR2 (germline): MNHEY, SVGEGT. The CDR3 spans 13 residues. V lost 5 bases, J lost 5 bases, and 11 bases lay in between.

The genes are TRBV21-1 and TRBJ2-2; TRBD1 is the table's D call, not checked against the DNA. TRBV21-1 represents a pseudogene. This CDR3 spans 17 amino acids. The CDR3 region has the DNA TGTGCCAGCAGTATTTGGAAGTACAGGAATCGGACCGGGGAGCTGTTTTTT. The encoded protein is CASSIWKYRNRTGELFF.

The chain has TRBV27 and TRBJ1-1, with 9 nucleotides matching TRBD1. CDR1 is MNHEY, CDR2 SMNVEV, per germline (reference sequence). V lost 3 bases to trimming and J lost 3 bases; unmatched junction nucleotides: 8. CDR3 size: 16 residues. Here the CDR3 DNA reads TGTGCCAGCAGTTTTAGCCCAACAGGGGGCTACACTGAAGCTTTCTTT. Protein: CASSFSPTGGYTEAFF.

The chain is built from TRBV2 and TRBJ2-7; 10 bases agree with TRBD1. Germline V CDR1 and CDR2: SNHLY, FYNNEI. Trimming removed 4 bases from V and 4 bases from J; junction bases left unmatched: 13. This CDR3 comprises 17 residues. For the CDR3, the DNA is TGTGCCAGCAGTGGCGAGACAGGGGGCGCGTCAGGTTACGAGCAGTACTTC. Translated: CASSGETGGASGYEQYF.

The chain is built from TRBV20-1 and TRBJ2-1, with a tentative D call TRBD2 (6 bases). Germline CDR1 is DFQATT and CDR2 is SNEGSKA (reference sequence). V was clipped by 3 bases and J by 7 bases, with 16 bases between them. This CDR3 is built from 14 residues. The CDR3 DNA reads as TGCAGTGCTAGTCTGAGACTAGGATCGAATGAGCAGTTCTTC. Amino acids: CSASLRLGSNEQFF.

The V call is TRBV4-1, the J call TRBJ2-7; 9 bases map to TRBD1. CDR1 and CDR2 (germline): MGHRA, YSYEKL. V gave up 0 bases and J gave up 4 bases; unmatched junction bases: 10. The CDR3 loop spans 17 amino acids. In DNA, the CDR3 is TGCGCCAGCAGCCAAGAAGGTCCGGGACAGGGTTTATACGAGCAGTACTTC. Residues: CASSQEGPGQGLYEQYF.

The V gene is TRBV15, the J gene TRBJ1-1; D unclear. The CDR3 sequence is 13 residues long. Germline CDR1 reads LNHNV; CDR2 reads YYDKDF (reference sequence). The germline V and J ends were trimmed by 3 bases and 1 base, with 6 bases remaining between them. The CDR3 nucleotides read TGTGCCACCAGCAGGGCAAAGAACACTGAAGCTTTCTTT. Translated, it gives CATSRAKNTEAFF.

The V gene is TRBV19, the J gene TRBJ1-1; D remains ambiguous. The CDR3 is made up of 15 amino acids. V was cut by 6 bases and J by 1 base, with 15 bases left in between. Germline V gene data show CDR1 as LNHDA and CDR2 as SQIVND (reference sequence). CDR3 region: CASRNFGLPNTEAFF. In DNA form, the CDR3 reads TGTGCCAGTAGAAACTTCGGGTTACCGAACACTGAAGCTTTCTTT.

The rearrangement uses TRBV20-1 and TRBJ2-1, with 9 bases that match TRBD2. Looked up from germline, CDR1 is DFQATT and CDR2 is SNEGSKA (reference sequence). The CDR3 is made up of 14 amino acids. V lost 3 bases and J lost 4; bases outside the gene matches: 4. CDR3 loop: CSASGLAQYNEQFF. The CDR3, as DNA: TGCAGTGCTAGTGGACTAGCGCAATACAATGAGCAGTTCTTC.

The CDR3 DNA follows: TGTGCCAGCAGGGGAAGAGCCGGGACAGGGAACACTGAAGCTTTCTTT. Its translation is CASRGRAGTGNTEAFF. V is TRBV28 and J is TRBJ1-1, with TRBD1 matching over 8 bases. Trimming at V came to 6 bases and at J to 1 base, leaving 10 bases not matched to a gene. The V gene's germline CDR1 is MDHEN and CDR2 SYDVKM. The CDR3 extends over 16 amino acids.

The rearrangement links TRBV6-1 to TRBJ1-5; 7 bases fit TRBD1. The CDR3 runs to 18 residues. Germline V gives CDR1 MNHNS, CDR2 SASEGT. V was clipped by 4 bases and J by 1 base; unmatched bases: 13. The CDR3 loop reads CASSARTGRIGSNQPQHF. For the CDR3, the DNA is TGTGCCAGCAGTGCTAGGACAGGCCGGATAGGGAGCAATCAGCCCCAGCATTTT.

The DNA of the CDR3 is TGTGCCAGCAGTGAAGTGCTAAAACAAGAGACCCAGTACTTC. It codes for CASSEVLKQETQYF. The V call is TRBV6-1, the J call TRBJ2-5, with D unresolved. Per the germline V gene, CDR1 is MNHNS and CDR2 is SASEGT. The V and J ends lost 1 base and 2 bases respectively, with 8 bases between them. The length of the CDR3 is 14 residues.

The chain recombines TRBV5-8 with TRBJ2-5; 9 bases agree with TRBD2. V shed 0 bases and J 1 base; nucleotides not matched to a gene: 7. CDR1 is SGHTS, CDR2 YDEGEE, per germline. The CDR3 has 17 amino acids. CDR3 sequence reads: CASSLGRSSGVQETQYF. In nucleotides, the CDR3 is TGTGCCAGCAGCTTGGGAAGGTCTAGCGGGGTCCAAGAGACCCAGTACTTC.